A single TCR beta chain is shown here with its context. No antigen is known for it. Base qualities were left out, and no much larger clone turns up one base away. The sample originates from a study of blood T cell repertoires in COVID-19 (dated by TCRdb to about 2020). Context from the whole study: Samples covering the acute and convalescent phases of COVID-19 were provided by collaborators in the United States, Italy and Spain. Subjects who had been exposed to COVID-19, were actively infected with it, or had recovered from it provided the deeply sampled blood TCRbeta repertoires that made up the dataset. Samples came from the ongoing ImmuneRACE study (first 160 participants) plus 1,254 subjects from 6 global collaborators. Where available, HLA class I and class II types were taken from metadata supplied by the sample provider and were not determined by assay-based typing. Sample metadata almost always included a de-identified subject ID, COVID-19 status, age in years and sex. A freely available public database, intended as a resource for researchers studying the immune response to SARS-CoV-2, is where the repertoires were released. The prospective study material was composed of cDNA or gDNA derived from T cells, B-cell-depleted T cells, or PBMCs. What the work shows at the level of the full study, not this receptor alone: The quantity of clinical and demographic metadata differed by source and by participant and was supplied without curation.

One collaborating source in Seattle enrolled patients during active infection and followed them longitudinally through the course of disease. The collaborating institutions used their own protocols to collect whole blood in K2EDTA tubes. For TCRbeta analysis, collaborators shipped samples in one of three forms: frozen whole blood, isolated PBMCs, or DNA extracted from either of those sample types. Its CDR3 holds 14 amino acids, cysteine through phenylalanine. Only the CDR3 portion is preserved as DNA: 42 bases, with reading frame beginning at the first base. Taken from the germline V gene (reference sequence), the CDR1 and CDR2 loops are MNHEY and SMNVEV. V was cut back by 4 bases and J by 7 bases, leaving a gap of 14 bases between them. TCRbeta CDR3 regions were amplified from genomic DNA using the immunoSEQ Assay, a bias-controlled multiplex PCR. Processing in the source paper ran as follows. The number of nucleated cells in each sample was estimated by amplification of reference gene primers within the assay. To quantify the absolute abundance of each unique TCRbeta CDR3 rearrangement, sequence reads were collapsed and filtered. For each sample, productive Simpson clonality was calculated by taking the square root of Simpson's diversity index across productive rearrangements. Here the immuneACCESS table is served through TCRdb, limited to in-frame sequences with V and J called. Missing clones are a known gap in these copies; in checked studies unresolved V genes cover under half, and the rest lacks a known reason. Clone size and the V and J calls come from that table; the DNA yielded D and trimming. For this sample there are roughly 140,000 clones; approximately 85% appear just once. Together, the top ten hold more than 7.5% of the sample.

Recombination linked TRBV27 to TRBJ2-1; TRBD2 is perhaps the D gene, given 6 matching bases. The TCR was taken from a woman in her sixties or seventies with COVID-19, enrolled during active disease. The sample taken for sequencing was peripheral blood. In nucleotides, the sequence is TGTGCCAGCAGTTGGGGGACTGGAAGTAATGAGCAGTTCTTC. Its protein product is CASSWGTGSNEQFF.